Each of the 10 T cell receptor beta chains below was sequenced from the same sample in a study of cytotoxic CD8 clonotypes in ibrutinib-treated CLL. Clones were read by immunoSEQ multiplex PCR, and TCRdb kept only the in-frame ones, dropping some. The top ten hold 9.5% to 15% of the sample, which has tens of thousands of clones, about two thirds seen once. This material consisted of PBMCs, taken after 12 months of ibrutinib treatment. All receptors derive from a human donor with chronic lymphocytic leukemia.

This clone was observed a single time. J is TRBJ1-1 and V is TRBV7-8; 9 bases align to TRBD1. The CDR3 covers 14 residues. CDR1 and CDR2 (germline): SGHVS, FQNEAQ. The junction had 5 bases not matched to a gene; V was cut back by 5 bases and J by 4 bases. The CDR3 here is CASSPGTGSTEAFF. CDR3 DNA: TGTGCCAGCAGCCCCGGGACAGGGTCCACTGAAGCTTTCTTT.

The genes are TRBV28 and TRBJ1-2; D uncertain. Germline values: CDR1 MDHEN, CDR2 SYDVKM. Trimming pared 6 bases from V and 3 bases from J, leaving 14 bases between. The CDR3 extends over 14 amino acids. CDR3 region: CASSSHSQYYGYTF. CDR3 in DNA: TGTGCCAGCAGCTCCCACAGTCAGTACTATGGCTACACCTTC.

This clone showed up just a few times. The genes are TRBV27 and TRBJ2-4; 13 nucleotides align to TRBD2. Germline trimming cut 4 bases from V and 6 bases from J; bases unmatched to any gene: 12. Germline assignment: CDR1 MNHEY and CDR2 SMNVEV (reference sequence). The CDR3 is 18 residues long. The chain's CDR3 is CASSSRPRLAGGLNIQYF. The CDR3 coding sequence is TGTGCCAGCAGTTCTCGGCCAAGACTAGCGGGGGGTTTAAACATTCAGTACTTC.

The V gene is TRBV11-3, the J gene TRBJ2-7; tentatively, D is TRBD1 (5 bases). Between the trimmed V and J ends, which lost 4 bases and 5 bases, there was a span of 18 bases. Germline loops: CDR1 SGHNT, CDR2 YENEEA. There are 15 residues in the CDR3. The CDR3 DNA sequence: TGTGCCAGCAGCTCTTTCGACAGTATTGACAACGAGCAGTACTTC. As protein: CASSSFDSIDNEQYF.

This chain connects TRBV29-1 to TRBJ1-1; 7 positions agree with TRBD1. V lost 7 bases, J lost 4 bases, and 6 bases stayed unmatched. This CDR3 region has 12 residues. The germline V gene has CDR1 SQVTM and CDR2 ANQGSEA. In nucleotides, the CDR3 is TGCAGCGGGGTGACAGGGTTCACTGAAGCTTTCTTT. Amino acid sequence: CSGVTGFTEAFF.

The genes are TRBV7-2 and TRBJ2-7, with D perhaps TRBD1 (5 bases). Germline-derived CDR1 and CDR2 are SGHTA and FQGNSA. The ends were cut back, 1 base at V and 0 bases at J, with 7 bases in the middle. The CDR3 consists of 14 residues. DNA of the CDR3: TGTGCCAGCAGCTTAGACAGGAGCTCCTACGAGCAGTACTTC. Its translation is CASSLDRSSYEQYF.

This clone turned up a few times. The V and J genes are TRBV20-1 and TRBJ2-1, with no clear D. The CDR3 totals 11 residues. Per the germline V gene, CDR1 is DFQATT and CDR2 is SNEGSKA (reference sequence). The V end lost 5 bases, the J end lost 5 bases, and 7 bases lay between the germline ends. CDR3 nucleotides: TGCAGTGCTGCCCAGCACAATGAGCAGTTCTTC. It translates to CSAAQHNEQFF.

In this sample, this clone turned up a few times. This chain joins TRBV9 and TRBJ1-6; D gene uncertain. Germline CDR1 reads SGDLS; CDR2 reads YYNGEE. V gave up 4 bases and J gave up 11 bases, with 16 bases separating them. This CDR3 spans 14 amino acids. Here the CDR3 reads CASSPHMRAPPLHF. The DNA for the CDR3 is TGTGCCAGCAGCCCACATATGCGGGCTCCACCCCTCCACTTT. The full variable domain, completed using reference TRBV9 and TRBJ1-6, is DSGVTQTPKHLITATGQRVTLRCSPRSGDLSVYWYQQSLDQGLQFLIQYYNGEERAKGNILERFSAQQFPDLHSELNLSSLELGDSALYFCASSPHMRAPPLHFGNGTRLTVT.

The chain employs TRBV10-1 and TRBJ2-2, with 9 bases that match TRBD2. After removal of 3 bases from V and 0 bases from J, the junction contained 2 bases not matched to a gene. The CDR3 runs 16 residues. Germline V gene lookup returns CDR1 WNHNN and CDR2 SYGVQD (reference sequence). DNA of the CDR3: TGCGCCAGCAGTGATTTAGCGGGGGCGAACACCGGGGAGCTGTTTTTT. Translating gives CASSDLAGANTGELFF.

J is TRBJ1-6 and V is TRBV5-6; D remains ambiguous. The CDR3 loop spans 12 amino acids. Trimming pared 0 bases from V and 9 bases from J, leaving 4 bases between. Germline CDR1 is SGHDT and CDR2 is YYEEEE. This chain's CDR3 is CASSLGISPLHF. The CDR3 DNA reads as TGTGCCAGCAGCTTGGGTATTTCACCCCTCCACTTT.